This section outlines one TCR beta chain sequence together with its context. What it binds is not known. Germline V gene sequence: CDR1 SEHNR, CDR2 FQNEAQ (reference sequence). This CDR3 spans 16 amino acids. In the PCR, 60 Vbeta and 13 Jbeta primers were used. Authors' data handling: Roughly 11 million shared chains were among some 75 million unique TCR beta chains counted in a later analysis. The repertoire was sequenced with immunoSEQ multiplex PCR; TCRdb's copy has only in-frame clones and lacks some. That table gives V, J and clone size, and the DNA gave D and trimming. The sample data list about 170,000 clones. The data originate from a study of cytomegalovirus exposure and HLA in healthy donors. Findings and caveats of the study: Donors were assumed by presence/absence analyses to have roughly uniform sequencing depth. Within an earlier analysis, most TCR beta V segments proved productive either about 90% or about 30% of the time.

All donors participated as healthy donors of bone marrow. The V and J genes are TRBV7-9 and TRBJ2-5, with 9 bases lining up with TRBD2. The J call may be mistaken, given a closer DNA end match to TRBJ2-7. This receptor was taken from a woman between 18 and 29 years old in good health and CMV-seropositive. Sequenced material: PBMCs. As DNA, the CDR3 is TGTGCCAGCAGCCCCAGCGGGGGGCAAGCTCCCTACGAGCAGTACTTC. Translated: CASSPSGGQAPYEQYF.